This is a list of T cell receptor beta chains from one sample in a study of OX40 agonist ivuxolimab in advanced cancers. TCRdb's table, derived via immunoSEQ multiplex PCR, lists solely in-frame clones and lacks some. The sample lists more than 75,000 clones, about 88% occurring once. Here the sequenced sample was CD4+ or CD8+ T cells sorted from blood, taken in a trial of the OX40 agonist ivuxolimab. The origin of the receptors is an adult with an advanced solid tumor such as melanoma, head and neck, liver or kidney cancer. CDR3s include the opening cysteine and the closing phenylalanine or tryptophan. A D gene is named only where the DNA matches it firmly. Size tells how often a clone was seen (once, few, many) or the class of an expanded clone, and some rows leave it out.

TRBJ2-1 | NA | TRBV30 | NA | TGTGCCTGGAGTGTCAGCGGAACCTCCTACAATGAGCAGTTCTTC | CAWSVSGTSYNEQFF
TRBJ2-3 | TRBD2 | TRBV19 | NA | TGTGCCAGTCGTACTAGCGGGTACACAGATACGCAGTATTTT | CASRTSGYTDTQYF
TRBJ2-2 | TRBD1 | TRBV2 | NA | TGTGCCAGCAAAGGACAGGCCAACACCGGGGAGCTGTTTTTT | CASKGQANTGELFF
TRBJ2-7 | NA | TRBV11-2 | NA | TGTGCCAGCAGCCCTTTACCTTACGAGCAGTACTTC | CASSPLPYEQYF
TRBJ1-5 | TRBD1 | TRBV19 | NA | TGTGCCAGTAAACGGGCAGGGGGGAAAAATCAGCCCCAGCATTTT | CASKRAGGKNQPQHF
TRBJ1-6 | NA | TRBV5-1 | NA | TGCGCCAGCAGTACGGGGGGAGGAGGATCACCCCTCCACTTT | CASSTGGGGSPLHF
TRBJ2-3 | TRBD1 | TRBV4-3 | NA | TGCGCCAGCAGCCAAAACAGGGGAGAGGGTACGCAGTATTTT | CASSQNRGEGTQYF
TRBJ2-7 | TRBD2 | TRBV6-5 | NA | TGTGCCAGCAGTCGTTCAGCGGGGCCCACCTACGAGCAGTACTTC | CASSRSAGPTYEQYF
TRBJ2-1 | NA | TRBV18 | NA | TGTGCCAGCTCTCCCCCAGGGGATGAGCAGTTCTTC | CASSPPGDEQFF
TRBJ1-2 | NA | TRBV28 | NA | TGTGCCAGCAGTTTATACGGGGGCGCGAGGGGCTACACCTTC | CASSLYGGARGYTF
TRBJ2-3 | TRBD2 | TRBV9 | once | TGTGCCAGCAGTACCAGCGGGGACCGCGGGGATACGCAGTATTTT | CASSTSGDRGDTQYF
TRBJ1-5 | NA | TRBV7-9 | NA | TGTGCCAGCAGCTTAGGTGGACAGCGAGTGGAGCCCCAGCATTTT | CASSLGGQRVEPQHF
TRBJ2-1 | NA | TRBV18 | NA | TGTGCCAGCTCACCACCGGGTAGCTCCTACAATGAGCAGTTCTTC | CASSPPGSSYNEQFF
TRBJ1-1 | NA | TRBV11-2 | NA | TGTGCCAGCAGCCCCCTCGGACGGCTAAACACTGAAGCTTTCTTT | CASSPLGRLNTEAFF
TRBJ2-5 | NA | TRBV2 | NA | TGTGCCAGCAGTGATATAAAGCCGTTGGGGACCCAGTACTTC | CASSDIKPLGTQYF
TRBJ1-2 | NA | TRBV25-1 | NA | TGTGCCAGCAGCTCCCCGGGAGGCTACACCTTC | CASSSPGGYTF